A single sample is the source of the 13 T cell receptor beta chains below, sequenced in a study of blood T cells in healthy people across ages. A second about 6 to 12 cycle PCR used barcoded and J-beta primers. TCRdb passed the 5' RACE reads through MiXCR, listing each CDR3 protein once. The table shows around 1.5 million distinct CDR3 sequences, with about 31% occurring only once. The sequenced material came from blood. The receptors originated from a woman in her twenties or thirties in good health.

V usage is TRBV5-5 and J usage is TRBJ2-1, with 12 bases matching TRBD1. After removal of 2 bases from V and 11 bases from J, the junction contained 8 bases not matched to a gene. CDR3 length: 15 amino acids. CDR1 SGHKS and CDR2 YYEKEE come from the germline V gene (reference sequence). CDR3 sequence reads: CASSFGTGGGQKQFF. The CDR3, as DNA: TGTGCCAGCAGCTTCGGGACAGGGGGCGGGCAAAAGCAGTTCTTC.

This clonotype was counted between two and nine times. The CDR3 coding sequence is TGCGCCAGCAGCCAAGAGTGGACTAGCGGGACCGATGAGCAGTTCTTC. Translated: CASSQEWTSGTDEQFF. The V call is TRBV4-1, the J call TRBJ2-1; TRBD2 agrees at 12 bases. CDR3 length: 16 amino acids. Germline V CDR1 and CDR2: MGHRA, YSYEKL. V gave up 0 bases and J gave up 8 bases; unmatched junction bases: 5.

This clonotype was found a few times. V and J are TRBV27 and TRBJ1-1, with no clear D. CDR3 length equals 15 residues. The germline V gene encodes CDR1 MNHEY and CDR2 SMNVEV (reference sequence). V lost 2 bases, J lost 1 base, and 11 bases lay in between. The CDR3: CASSLDGWGNTEAFF. DNA for the CDR3: TGTGCCAGCAGTTTAGACGGGTGGGGGAACACTGAAGCTTTCTTT.

The CDR3 region is CASSQGEISFREAFF. CDR3 sequence (DNA): TGCGCCAGCAGCCAGGGGGAGATAAGTTTCCGTGAAGCTTTCTTT. The chain joins TRBV4-1 to TRBJ1-1, with D possibly matching TRBD1 (5 bases). This CDR3 has 15 amino acids. Germline V CDR1 and CDR2: MGHRA, YSYEKL. With 3 bases removed from V and 7 bases from J, the gap between germline ends came to 18 bases.

The rearrangement joins TRBV4-2 to TRBJ1-5, with TRBD1 identical over 8 bases. The CDR3 spans 16 residues. From germline, CDR1 is LGHNA and CDR2 YNFKEQ. With V trimmed by 3 bases and J by 1 base, 5 bases remained unmatched. This CDR3 reads CASSHETGASNQPQHF. The CDR3 nucleotides read TGTGCCAGCAGCCACGAGACAGGGGCGAGCAATCAGCCCCAGCATTTT.

This chain uses TRBV20-1 with TRBJ1-2; no clear D. CDR1 and CDR2 from the germline V gene are DFQATT and SNEGSKA (reference sequence). V was clipped by 0 bases and J by 3 bases, with 14 bases between them. This CDR3 is built from 15 residues. The CDR3 DNA follows: TGCAGTGCTAGAGATGAAGTGTCCGTTGACTATGGCTACACCTTC. This codes for CSARDEVSVDYGYTF.

This clonotype was seen a handful of times. V gene TRBV5-6 combines with J gene TRBJ1-5; TRBD1 might be the D (6 bases). Trimming took off 3 bases at V and 7 bases at J, with 11 bases between the two ends. The CDR3 runs 13 residues. The V gene's germline CDR1 is SGHDT and CDR2 YYEEEE. The CDR3 DNA follows: TGTGCCAGCAGCTCCCCAGGGGTACAGCCCCAGCATTTT. It specifies CASSSPGVQPQHF. Using reference TRBV5-6 and TRBJ1-5 for the parts outside the CDR3, the full variable domain is DAGVTQSPTHLIKTRGQQVTLRCSPKSGHDTVSWYQQALGQGPQFIFQYYEEEERQRGNFPDRFSGHQFPNYSSELNVNALLLGDSALYLCASSSPGVQPQHFGDGTRLSIL.

This clonotype came up once. The rearrangement joins TRBV20-1 to TRBJ2-5; 9 bases fit TRBD2. Per the germline V gene, CDR1 is DFQATT and CDR2 is SNEGSKA (reference sequence). CDR3 length: 14 residues. Trimming at V came to 5 bases and at J to 4 bases, leaving 8 bases not matched to a gene. This chain's CDR3 is CSALAGAEGETQYF. The CDR3 DNA follows: TGCAGTGCTTTAGCGGGGGCCGAGGGAGAGACCCAGTACTTC.

This sequence joins TRBV7-9 and TRBJ2-7, with D tentatively TRBD2 (5 bases). The V and J ends lost 6 bases and 5 bases respectively, with 17 bases between them. Germline V gene sequence: CDR1 SEHNR, CDR2 FQNEAQ (reference sequence). The CDR3 totals 14 residues. CDR3 amino acids: CASSSTGPRDEQYF. The DNA of the CDR3 is TGTGCCAGCAGTTCAACCGGGCCGAGGGACGAGCAGTACTTC.

This clonotype has a handful of counts. J is TRBJ1-2 and V is TRBV6-2 or TRBV6-3; TRBD1 aligns across 7 bases. V lost 2 bases to trimming and J lost 8 bases; unmatched junction nucleotides: 8. CDR1 is MNHEY, CDR2 SVGEGT, per germline. The CDR3 covers 14 residues. The CDR3 protein is CASSYARQGYGYTF. The CDR3 DNA sequence: TGTGCCAGCAGTTACGCCCGACAGGGATACGGCTACACCTTC.

This clonotype was seen only a few times. The rearrangement joins TRBV10-3 to TRBJ2-5; TRBD1 is a possible D gene (5 bases). Trimming stripped 6 bases from V and 2 bases from J, with 13 bases between. The CDR3 consists of 14 residues. Germline V gene sequence: CDR1 ENHRY, CDR2 SYGVKD. CDR3: CAIRPDTAQETQYF. CDR3 bases: TGTGCCATCAGGCCGGACACGGCGCAAGAGACCCAGTACTTC.

This clonotype was seen repeatedly, ten times or more. The chain is built from TRBV20-1 and TRBJ2-5, with TRBD2 matching 10 bases. The CDR3 sequence is 15 residues long. V gave up 0 bases and J gave up 1 base; unmatched junction bases: 2. Germline V gene lookup returns CDR1 DFQATT and CDR2 SNEGSKA (reference sequence). The CDR3 loop is CSARETSGFQETQYF. The CDR3 DNA reads as TGCAGTGCTAGAGAGACTAGCGGGTTCCAAGAGACCCAGTACTTC.

The chain links TRBV4-1 to TRBJ2-7, with TRBD2 as a possible D gene (5 bases). V lost 4 bases and J 12 bases, leaving 19 bases between the germline ends. Per the germline V gene, CDR1 is MGHRA and CDR2 is YSYEKL. The CDR3 is 13 residues long. The DNA of the CDR3 is TGCGCCAGCAGCCCCGGTATGGAGGAGACCCGGTACTTC. It yields the protein CASSPGMEETRYF.